This T cell receptor beta chain was captured by sequencing in a study of blood T cell repertoires in COVID-19. Original processing methods: Amplification of reference gene primers was used by the study to estimate nucleated cell counts. Here immunoSEQ multiplex PCR was the method, and the copy in TCRdb shows in-frame clones only, minus some. V and J calls and clone size are those listed in that table; D and trimming were worked out from the DNA. The data hold about 220,000 clones, with roughly 80% observed a single time. The germline gives CDR1 SGHAT, CDR2 FQDESV (reference sequence). The CDR3 is 16 residues long. V shed 5 bases and J 1 base; nucleotides not matched to a gene: 11.

Sequenced sample: peripheral blood. This clonotype originated in a woman younger than 45 who had recovered from COVID-19. The chain uses TRBV11-1 and TRBJ2-7; TRBD2 agrees at 7 bases. In nucleotides, the CDR3 is TGTGCCAGCAGCATTAACTCAGCGGGAAGTTCCTACGAGCAGTACTTC. It encodes CASSINSAGSSYEQYF.